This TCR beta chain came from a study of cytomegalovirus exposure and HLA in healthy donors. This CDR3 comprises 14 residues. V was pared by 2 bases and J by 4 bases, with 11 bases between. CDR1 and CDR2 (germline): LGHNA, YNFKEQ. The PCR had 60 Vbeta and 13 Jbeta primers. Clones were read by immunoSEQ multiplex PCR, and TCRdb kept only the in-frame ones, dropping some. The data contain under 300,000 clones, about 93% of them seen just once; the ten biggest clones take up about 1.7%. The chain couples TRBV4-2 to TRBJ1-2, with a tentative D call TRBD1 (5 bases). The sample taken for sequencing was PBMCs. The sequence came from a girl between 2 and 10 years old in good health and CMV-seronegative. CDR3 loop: CASSQPTDSYGYTF. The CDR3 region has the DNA TGTGCCAGCAGCCAACCTACTGACAGCTATGGCTACACCTTC.